This paragraph reports one TCR beta chain. The data are from a study of shared clonotypes between healthy human individuals. Between the trimmed V and J ends, which lost 0 bases and 3 bases, there was a span of 15 bases. The CDR3 covers 16 residues. In germline, CDR1 is SGHDN, CDR2 FVKESK. Assay used: immunoSEQ multiplex PCR; TCRdb lists only in-frame clones, some missing. The data show about 700,000 clones, over 65% seen once. The chain links TRBV14 to TRBJ2-7; TRBD1 or TRBD2 may be the D gene (6 bases each). This TCR derives from a woman aged 25 to 39 in good health. Sequencing was performed on memory CD4+ T cells sorted from blood. Subset of the sample: CD45RA-negative fraction. CDR3 region: CASSQDRGQGSYEQYF. The CDR3 DNA is TGTGCCAGCAGCCAAGATCGGGGGCAGGGGAGCTACGAGCAGTACTTC.